This T cell receptor beta chain was recorded in a study of shared clonotypes between healthy human individuals. Sequencing was performed with immunoSEQ multiplex PCR; in TCRdb, only in-frame clones are kept and a portion is missing. The table has a few million clones, approximately 96% seen once. The CDR3 has 13 amino acids. V lost 3 bases and J 2 bases, leaving 7 bases between the germline ends. Per germline, CDR1 LNHDA and CDR2 SQIVND (reference sequence). The source material was naive CD4+ T cells sorted from blood. The subset denotes: CD45RA+ positively selected. This chain connects TRBV19 to TRBJ2-5; D not certain. This sequence was found in a man between 18 and 29 years old in good health. CDR3 protein: CASSISLQETQYF. CDR3 nucleotides: TGTGCCAGTAGTATCTCACTGCAAGAGACCCAGTACTTC.